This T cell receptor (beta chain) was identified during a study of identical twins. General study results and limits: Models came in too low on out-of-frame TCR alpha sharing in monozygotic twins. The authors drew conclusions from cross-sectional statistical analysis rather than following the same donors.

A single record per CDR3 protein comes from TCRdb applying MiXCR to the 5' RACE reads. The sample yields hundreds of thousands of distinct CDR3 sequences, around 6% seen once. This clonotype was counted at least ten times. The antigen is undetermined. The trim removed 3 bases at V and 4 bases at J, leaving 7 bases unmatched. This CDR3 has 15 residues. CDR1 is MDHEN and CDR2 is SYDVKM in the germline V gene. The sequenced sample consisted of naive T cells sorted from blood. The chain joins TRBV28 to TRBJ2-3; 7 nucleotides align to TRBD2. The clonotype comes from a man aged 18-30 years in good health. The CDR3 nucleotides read TGTGCCAGCAGTTTGGCGGGAGCGTCCCCAGATACGCAGTATTTT. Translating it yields CASSLAGASPDTQYF.